Listed below are T cell receptor beta chains from one sample, sequenced in a study of blood T cell repertoires in COVID-19. Sequenced by immunoSEQ multiplex PCR; TCRdb stores in-frame clones only, minus some. The repertoire holds tens of thousands of clones, with roughly 80% as singletons. The sample was peripheral blood. The receptors here all came from a human donor in a cohort sampled during active COVID-19. Each CDR3 is given with its conserved first and last residue. The D gene is left open where the match is weak. The listing skips clone size in some rows; elsewhere it reads once, few, many or a size class.

size: .; J: TRBJ2-5; V: TRBV29-1; D: TRBD2; DNA: TGCAGCGTTTTTCGGGGGGGAGCCGGGGAGACCCAGTACTTC; CDR3: CSVFRGGAGETQYF
size: .; J: TRBJ1-5; V: TRBV19; D: .; DNA: TGTGCCAGCGCGATCCACAGGGCTGGGGCTGGGGGCAATCAGCCCCAGCATTTT; CDR3: CASAIHRAGAGGNQPQHF
size: .; J: TRBJ2-1; V: TRBV5-1; D: TRBD2; DNA: TGCGCCAGCAGCTTGGTAGCTAGCGGTCGCTACAATGAGCAGTTCTTC; CDR3: CASSLVASGRYNEQFF
size: .; J: TRBJ2-3; V: TRBV18; D: TRBD2; DNA: TGTGCCAGCTCACCACCCGCGGGGGGGACCACAGATACGCAGTATTTT; CDR3: CASSPPAGGTTDTQYF
size: few; J: TRBJ2-3; V: TRBV14; D: TRBD1; DNA: TGTGCCAGCAGCCAAGATCCCAGGGGGCGTCTCAATACGCAGTATTTT; CDR3: CASSQDPRGRLNTQYF
size: .; J: TRBJ1-4; V: TRBV7-9; D: TRBD1; DNA: TGTGCCAGCAGCTTCCGGACAGGCTCGGGCGGTAATGAAAAACTGTTTTTT; CDR3: CASSFRTGSGGNEKLFF
size: few; J: TRBJ2-3; V: TRBV6-5; D: .; DNA: TGTGCCAGCAGTTACTCGCGGTGGACAGATACGCAGTATTTT; CDR3: CASSYSRWTDTQYF
size: few; J: TRBJ1-5; V: TRBV30; D: .; DNA: TGTGCCTGGAGTGTGGGGGCCGGACAGCCCCAGCATTTT; CDR3: CAWSVGAGQPQHF
size: .; J: TRBJ2-1; V: TRBV6-5; D: .; DNA: TGTGCCAGCAGTTCAGGGCAGGACAATGAGCAGTTCTTC; CDR3: CASSSGQDNEQFF
size: .; J: TRBJ2-5; V: TRBV10-3; D: TRBD2; DNA: TGTGCCATCACCCCCGAGGGACTAGAAGAGACCCAGTACTTC; CDR3: CAITPEGLEETQYF
size: .; J: TRBJ1-3; V: TRBV19; D: TRBD1; DNA: TGTGCCAGTAGTAGGGGCGACAGGGGCTCTGGAAACACCATATATTTT; CDR3: CASSRGDRGSGNTIYF